These T cell receptor beta chains were read from a single sample in a study of T cell responses to AZD1222 COVID-19 vaccine. Assay: immunoSEQ multiplex PCR; the TCRdb copy retains only in-frame clones and omits some. The table records around 150,000 clones, 94% of them present only once. Sequencing used peripheral blood, obtained on day 0 of AZD1222 vaccination. These receptors came from an adult in good health. Both conserved end residues are part of each CDR3. D genes are given only for firm matches. Size tells how often a clone was seen (once, few, many) or the class of an expanded clone, and some rows leave it out.

len: 14; d_gene: NA; abundance: NA; v_gene: TRBV11-2; j_gene: TRBJ1-1; CDR3aa: CASSYGGGNTEAFF; CDR3nt: TGTGCCAGCAGCTACGGCGGCGGGAACACTGAAGCTTTCTTT
len: 14; d_gene: NA; abundance: once; v_gene: TRBV14; j_gene: TRBJ2-1; CDR3aa: CASSRGDSYNEQFF; CDR3nt: TGTGCCAGCAGCCGGGGGGACTCCTACAATGAGCAGTTCTTC
len: 19; d_gene: NA; abundance: NA; v_gene: TRBV24-1; j_gene: TRBJ2-1; CDR3aa: CATSARVGSTGSSYNEQFF; CDR3nt: TGTGCCACCAGTGCTCGCGTCGGGAGCACGGGGAGCTCCTACAATGAGCAGTTCTTC
len: 13; d_gene: TRBD1; abundance: NA; v_gene: TRBV6-5; j_gene: TRBJ2-1; CDR3aa: CASSPFSGQPQFF; CDR3nt: TGTGCCAGCAGTCCTTTCTCGGGACAGCCTCAGTTCTTC
len: 13; d_gene: NA; abundance: NA; v_gene: TRBV7-8; j_gene: TRBJ2-1; CDR3aa: CVCRASFDNEQFF; CDR3nt: TGTGTCTGTCGGGCTAGCTTTGACAATGAGCAGTTCTTC
len: 14; d_gene: NA; abundance: NA; v_gene: TRBV7-9; j_gene: TRBJ1-6; CDR3aa: CASSLNSEGSPLHF; CDR3nt: TGTGCCAGCAGCTTAAACTCCGAGGGTTCACCCCTCCACTTT
len: 18; d_gene: NA; abundance: NA; v_gene: TRBV7-8; j_gene: TRBJ2-6; CDR3aa: CASSLLLGPERGANVLTF; CDR3nt: TGTGCCAGCAGCTTATTGCTGGGACCCGAAAGGGGGGCCAACGTCCTGACTTTC
len: 12; d_gene: NA; abundance: NA; v_gene: TRBV28; j_gene: TRBJ1-5; CDR3aa: CASSGPYQPQHF; CDR3nt: TGTGCCAGCAGTGGCCCGTATCAGCCCCAGCATTTT
len: 15; d_gene: NA; abundance: NA; v_gene: TRBV28; j_gene: TRBJ2-6; CDR3aa: CASSPRQAGANVLTF; CDR3nt: TGTGCCAGCAGTCCCAGACAGGCTGGGGCCAACGTCCTGACTTTC
len: 13; d_gene: NA; abundance: NA; v_gene: TRBV14; j_gene: TRBJ2-5; CDR3aa: CASSQDRGRTQYF; CDR3nt: TGTGCCAGCAGCCAAGATCGGGGGCGGACCCAGTACTTC
len: 16; d_gene: NA; abundance: NA; v_gene: TRBV28; j_gene: TRBJ2-6; CDR3aa: CASTPDSSSGANVLTF; CDR3nt: TGTGCCAGCACCCCGGACAGCAGCTCTGGGGCCAACGTCCTGACTTTC
len: 12; d_gene: NA; abundance: NA; v_gene: TRBV28; j_gene: TRBJ1-1; CDR3aa: CASSFEVGEAFF; CDR3nt: TGTGCCAGCAGTTTCGAGGTCGGTGAAGCTTTCTTT
len: 11; d_gene: NA; abundance: NA; v_gene: TRBV5-1; j_gene: TRBJ2-2; CDR3aa: CASSLEGELFF; CDR3nt: TGCGCCAGCAGCTTGGAAGGGGAGCTGTTTTTT
len: 15; d_gene: NA; abundance: NA; v_gene: TRBV5-1; j_gene: TRBJ1-6; CDR3aa: CASKMDGQPNSPLHF; CDR3nt: TGCGCCAGCAAGATGGATGGACAGCCGAATTCACCCCTCCACTTT
len: 15; d_gene: NA; abundance: NA; v_gene: TRBV2; j_gene: TRBJ1-2; CDR3aa: CASSEAILTAYGYTF; CDR3nt: TGTGCCAGCAGTGAGGCCATACTTACAGCCTATGGCTACACCTTC
len: 15; d_gene: NA; abundance: NA; v_gene: TRBV10-3; j_gene: TRBJ2-1; CDR3aa: CAIMSGGRGDGEQFF; CDR3nt: TGTGCCATCATGAGTGGGGGTAGGGGGGACGGTGAGCAGTTCTTC
len: 13; d_gene: NA; abundance: NA; v_gene: TRBV25-1; j_gene: TRBJ1-1; CDR3aa: CASTRTANTEAFF; CDR3nt: TGTGCCAGCACGAGGACAGCCAACACTGAAGCTTTCTTT
len: 15; d_gene: TRBD1; abundance: NA; v_gene: TRBV30; j_gene: TRBJ2-4; CDR3aa: CAWTDRGLAKNIQYF; CDR3nt: TGTGCCTGGACAGACAGGGGGCTAGCCAAAAACATTCAGTACTTC
len: 14; d_gene: TRBD1; abundance: NA; v_gene: TRBV14; j_gene: TRBJ1-1; CDR3aa: CASSRRQGGTEAFF; CDR3nt: TGTGCCAGCAGCAGGCGACAGGGAGGCACTGAAGCTTTCTTT
len: 15; d_gene: NA; abundance: few; v_gene: TRBV18; j_gene: TRBJ2-7; CDR3aa: CASSPPERYSYEQYF; CDR3nt: TGTGCCAGCTCACCACCAGAGAGGTACTCCTACGAGCAGTACTTC
len: 13; d_gene: NA; abundance: NA; v_gene: TRBV7-7; j_gene: TRBJ2-1; CDR3aa: CASSQGFGNEQFF; CDR3nt: TGTGCCAGCAGCCAAGGGTTCGGCAATGAGCAGTTCTTC
len: 15; d_gene: TRBD1; abundance: NA; v_gene: TRBV5-4; j_gene: TRBJ1-1; CDR3aa: CASRGTGTGNTEAFF; CDR3nt: TGTGCCAGCAGGGGAACCGGGACAGGGAACACTGAAGCTTTCTTT
len: 11; d_gene: NA; abundance: NA; v_gene: TRBV2; j_gene: TRBJ2-5; CDR3aa: CASSGGPPQYF; CDR3nt: TGTGCCAGCAGTGGGGGCCCTCCCCAGTACTTC
len: 12; d_gene: NA; abundance: NA; v_gene: TRBV14; j_gene: TRBJ1-2; CDR3aa: CASSLSFYGYTF; CDR3nt: TGTGCCAGCAGCCTGTCCTTCTATGGCTACACCTTC
len: 14; d_gene: NA; abundance: NA; v_gene: TRBV11-3; j_gene: TRBJ2-1; CDR3aa: CASSFRSSYNEQFF; CDR3nt: TGTGCCAGCAGCTTCAGGAGCTCCTACAATGAGCAGTTCTTC
len: 17; d_gene: NA; abundance: NA; v_gene: TRBV27; j_gene: TRBJ2-7; CDR3aa: CASSFSGLGGSSYEQYF; CDR3nt: TGTGCCAGCAGTTTTTCCGGGTTGGGGGGAAGCTCCTACGAGCAGTACTTC
len: 13; d_gene: NA; abundance: NA; v_gene: TRBV6-5; j_gene: TRBJ1-2; CDR3aa: CASSSGTARGYTF; CDR3nt: TGTGCCAGCAGCTCCGGGACCGCCCGTGGCTACACCTTC